Sequencing of this T cell receptor beta chain was carried out in a study of beta chain features in type 1 diabetes. The wider study: Healthy donors, compared against patients, showed similar age, gender and cell yields.

The CDR3 has 15 residues. V shed 6 bases and J 6 bases; nucleotides not matched to a gene: 6. Germline CDR1 is MDHEN and CDR2 is SYDVKM. The whole isolated RNA underwent reverse transcription, so sequencing captured expressed TCRB transcripts. The protocol was immunoSEQ multiplex PCR, while the TCRdb copy is restricted to in-frame clones and leaves out a portion. The table has roughly 340,000 clones, approximately 12% seen once. Whole-study results and caveats: The naive, central memory and Treg TCRB repertoires showed an apparent similarity that was greater among patients than among healthy donors. Shortening of TCRB CDR3s, moderate but significant, appeared in all four CD4+ subsets of Type 1 diabetes patients.

This clone was seen a few times. Its target is unknown. This sequence was found in a woman between 18 and 30 years old with type 1 diabetes. The rearrangement uses TRBV28 and TRBJ2-2; 11 nucleotides align to TRBD2. The specimen sequenced was naive CD4+ T cells from blood. CDR3 bases: TGTGCCAGCAGCCGTAGCGGGAGGGCCGCCGGGGAGCTGTTTTTT. Translated: CASSRSGRAAGELFF.